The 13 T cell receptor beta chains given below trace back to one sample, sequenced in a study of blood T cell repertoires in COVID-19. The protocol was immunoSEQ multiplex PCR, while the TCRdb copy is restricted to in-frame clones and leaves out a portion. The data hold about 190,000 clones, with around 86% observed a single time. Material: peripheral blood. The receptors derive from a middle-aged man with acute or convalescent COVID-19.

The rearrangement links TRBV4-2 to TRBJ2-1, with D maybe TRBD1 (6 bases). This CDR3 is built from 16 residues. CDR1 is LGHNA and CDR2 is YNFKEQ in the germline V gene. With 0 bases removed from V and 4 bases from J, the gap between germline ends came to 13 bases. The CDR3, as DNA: TGTGCCAGCAGCCAAGAAGGGGGAGTTCTGTACAATGAGCAGTTCTTC. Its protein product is CASSQEGGVLYNEQFF.

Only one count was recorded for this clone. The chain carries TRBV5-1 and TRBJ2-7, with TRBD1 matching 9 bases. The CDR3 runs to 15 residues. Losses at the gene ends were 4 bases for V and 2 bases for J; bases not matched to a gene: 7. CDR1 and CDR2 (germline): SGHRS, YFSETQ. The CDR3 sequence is CASSMGTGSPYEQYF. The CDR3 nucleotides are TGCGCCAGCAGCATGGGGACAGGGAGTCCCTACGAGCAGTACTTC.

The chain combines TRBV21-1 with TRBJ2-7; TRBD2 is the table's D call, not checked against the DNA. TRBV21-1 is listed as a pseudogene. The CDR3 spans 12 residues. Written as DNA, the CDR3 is TGTGCCAGCAGCAAAGGACTAAGCGAGCAGTACTTC. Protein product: CASSKGLSEQYF.

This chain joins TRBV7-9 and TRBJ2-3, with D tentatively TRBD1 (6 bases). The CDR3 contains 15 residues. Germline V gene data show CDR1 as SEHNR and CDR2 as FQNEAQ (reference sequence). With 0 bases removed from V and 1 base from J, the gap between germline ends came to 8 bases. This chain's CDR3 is CASSLAGARTDTQYF. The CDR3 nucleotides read TGTGCCAGCAGCTTAGCGGGGGCACGCACAGATACGCAGTATTTT.

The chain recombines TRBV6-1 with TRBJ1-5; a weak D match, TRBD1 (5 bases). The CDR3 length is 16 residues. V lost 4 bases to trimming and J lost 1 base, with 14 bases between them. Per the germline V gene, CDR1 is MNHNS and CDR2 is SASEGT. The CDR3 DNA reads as TGTGCCAGCAGTGTCTGGACGCGGGGGAGCAATCAGCCCCAGCATTTT. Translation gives CASSVWTRGSNQPQHF.

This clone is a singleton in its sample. DNA for the CDR3: TGTGCCAGTTTTGTCAGGGGGCGTCCTGGAAACACCATATATTTT. This encodes CASFVRGRPGNTIYF. V usage is TRBV19 and J usage is TRBJ1-3; TRBD1 matches 8 bases. CDR3 length: 15 residues. Germline-derived CDR1 and CDR2 are LNHDA and SQIVND (reference sequence). With V trimmed by 8 bases and J by 2 bases, 8 bases remained unmatched. The full variable domain, with the rest looked up from reference TRBV19 and TRBJ1-3, is DGGITQSPKYLFRKEGQNVTLSCEQNLNHDAMYWYRQDPGQGLRLIYYSQIVNDFQKGDIAEGYSVSREKKESFPLTVTSAQKNPTAFYLCASFVRGRPGNTIYFGEGSWLTVV.

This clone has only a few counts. CDR3 bases: TGTGCCATCAGTTCAGGGGGAGGTAGCACTGAAGCTTTCTTT. It is translated as CAISSGGGSTEAFF. The chain joins TRBV10-3 to TRBJ1-1; 7 bases line up with TRBD1. From germline, CDR1 is ENHRY and CDR2 SYGVKD. With 5 bases clipped from V and 4 bases from J, the junction kept 7 bases outside the gene matches. The CDR3 is 14 amino acids.

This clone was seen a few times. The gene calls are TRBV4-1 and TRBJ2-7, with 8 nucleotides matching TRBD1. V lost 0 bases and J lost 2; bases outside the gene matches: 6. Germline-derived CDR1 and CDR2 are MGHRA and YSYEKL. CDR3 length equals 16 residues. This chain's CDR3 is CASSQDSDRGAYEQYF. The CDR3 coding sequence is TGCGCCAGCAGCCAAGATAGCGACAGGGGCGCCTACGAGCAGTACTTC.

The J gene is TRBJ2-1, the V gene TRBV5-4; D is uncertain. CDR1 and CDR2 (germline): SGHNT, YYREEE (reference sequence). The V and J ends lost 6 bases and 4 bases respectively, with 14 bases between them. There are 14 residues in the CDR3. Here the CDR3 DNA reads TGTGCCAGCACCGTGACTGGAATGTACAATGAGCAGTTCTTC. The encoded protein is CASTVTGMYNEQFF. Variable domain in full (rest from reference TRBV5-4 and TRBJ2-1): ETGVTQSPTHLIKTRGQQVTLRCSSQSGHNTVSWYQQALGQGPQFIFQYYREEENGRGNFPPRFSGLQFPNYSSELNVNALELDDSALYLCASTVTGMYNEQFFGPGTRLTVL.

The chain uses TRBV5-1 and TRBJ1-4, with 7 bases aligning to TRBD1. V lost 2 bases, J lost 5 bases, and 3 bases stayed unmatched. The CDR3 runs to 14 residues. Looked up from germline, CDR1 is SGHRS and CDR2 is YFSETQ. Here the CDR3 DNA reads TGCGCCAGCAGCTTTGGGACAGCGAATGAAAAACTGTTTTTT. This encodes CASSFGTANEKLFF. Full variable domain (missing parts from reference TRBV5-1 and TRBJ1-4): KAGVTQTPRYLIKTRGQQVTLSCSPISGHRSVSWYQQTPGQGLQFLFEYFSETQRNKGNFPGRFSGRQFSNSRSEMNVSTLELGDSALYLCASSFGTANEKLFFGSGTQLSVL.

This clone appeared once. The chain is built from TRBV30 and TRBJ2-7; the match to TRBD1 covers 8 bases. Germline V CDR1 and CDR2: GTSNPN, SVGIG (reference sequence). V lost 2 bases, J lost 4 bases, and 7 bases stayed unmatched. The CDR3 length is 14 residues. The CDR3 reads CAWSSRDRRYEQYF. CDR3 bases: TGTGCCTGGAGTAGCAGGGACAGGCGATACGAGCAGTACTTC. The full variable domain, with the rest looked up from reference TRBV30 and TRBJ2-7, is SQTIHQWPATLVQPVGSPLSLECTVEGTSNPNLYWYRQAAGRGLQLLFYSVGIGQISSEVPQNLSASRPQDRQFILSSKKLLLSDSGFYLCAWSSRDRRYEQYFGPGTRLTVT.

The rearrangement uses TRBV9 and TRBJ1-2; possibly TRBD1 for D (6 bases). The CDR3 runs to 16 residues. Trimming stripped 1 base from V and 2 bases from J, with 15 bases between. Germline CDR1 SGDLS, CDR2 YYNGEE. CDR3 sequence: CASSVSQGRGNYGYTF. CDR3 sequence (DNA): TGTGCCAGCAGCGTATCCCAAGGGAGGGGGAACTATGGCTACACCTTC. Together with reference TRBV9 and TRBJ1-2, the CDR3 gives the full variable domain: DSGVTQTPKHLITATGQRVTLRCSPRSGDLSVYWYQQSLDQGLQFLIQYYNGEERAKGNILERFSAQQFPDLHSELNLSSLELGDSALYFCASSVSQGRGNYGYTFGSGTRLTVV.

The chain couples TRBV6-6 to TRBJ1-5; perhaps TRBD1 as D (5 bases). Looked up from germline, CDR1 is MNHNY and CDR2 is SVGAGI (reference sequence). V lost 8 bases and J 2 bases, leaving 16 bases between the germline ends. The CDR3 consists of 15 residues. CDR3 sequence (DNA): TGTGCCAGCCGACCCTCGTTAGGGGGCAATCAGCCCCAGCATTTT. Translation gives CASRPSLGGNQPQHF.